The source of this TCR beta chain is a study of blood T cell repertoires in COVID-19. About the research overall: Spain, Italy and the United States supplied samples that represented acute and convalescent COVID-19. The analysed material was cDNA or gDNA that came from T cells, B-cell-depleted T cells, or PBMCs.

Authors' methods: Using reference gene primer amplification, nucleated cell counts were estimated. Sequencing used immunoSEQ multiplex PCR; TCRdb keeps in-frame clones, though not all of them. The V and J calls and the clone size are those of that table, but D and trimming were determined from the DNA. The repertoire holds about 160,000 clones, with more than 80% as singletons. CDR1 is PRHDT, CDR2 FYEKMQ, per germline (reference sequence). The CDR3 spans 15 residues. V lost 0 bases and J lost 2; bases outside the gene matches: 1. The receptor was derived from a man in his sixties with acute or convalescent COVID-19. The material sequenced was peripheral blood. The chain couples TRBV13 to TRBJ2-7, with 10 bases that match TRBD2. CDR3 in amino acids: CASSLGTSGAYEQYF. CDR3 sequence (DNA): TGTGCCAGCAGCTTAGGCACTAGCGGGGCCTACGAGCAGTACTTC.